This record concerns one T cell receptor beta chain sequence. Its antigen is still unknown. V was pared by 5 bases and J by 6 bases, with 7 bases of the junction left unmatched. The CDR3 consists of 14 residues. The V gene's germline CDR1 is LNHNV and CDR2 YYDKDF (reference sequence). The sample comes from a study of OX40 agonist ivuxolimab in advanced cancers. The wider study: Ivuxolimab, an antibody that agonizes OX40 (CD134), was administered to the patients. Notes on the study in general: By week 6 at 0.1 to 3.0 mg/kg, blood CD4+ and CD8+ T cells had expanded clonally. Partial responders receiving 0.1-3.0 mg/kg showed among the lowest clonal expansion.

Here immunoSEQ multiplex PCR was the method, and the copy in TCRdb shows in-frame clones only, minus some. The table has fewer than 70,000 clones, over 75% seen once. This specimen was CD4+ or CD8+ T cells sorted from blood, taken in a trial of the OX40 agonist ivuxolimab. This chain joins TRBV15 and TRBJ1-1; 9 positions match TRBD1. The receptor was derived from an adult with an advanced solid tumor such as melanoma, head and neck, liver or kidney cancer. The CDR3 spells CATSDPGQGSEAFF. For the CDR3, the DNA is TGTGCCACCAGCGACCCGGGACAGGGCTCTGAAGCTTTCTTT.